This record looks at one TCR beta chain sequence and its context. The antigen remains unidentified. This PCR relied on a set of 60 Vbeta primers and 13 Jbeta primers. Profiling relied on immunoSEQ multiplex PCR, and the TCRdb table lists in-frame clones only, not all of them. Of over 150,000 clones in the sample, around 82% were seen once. The data were obtained in a study of cytomegalovirus exposure and HLA in healthy donors. The germline V gene encodes CDR1 WNHNN and CDR2 SYGVQD (reference sequence). V lost 2 bases and J lost 1, with 16 bases in between. The CDR3 covers 17 residues. Study findings and constraints: A prior analysis recorded that most TCR beta V segments were productive about 90% or about 30% of the time. Relative to the approximately 700-donor mean, N-insertions were reportedly fewer in an Asian-associated ancestry cluster in a later analysis.

The V call is TRBV10-1, the J call TRBJ2-3; D may be TRBD2 (7 bases). The source material was PBMCs. This receptor was taken from a man aged 45-65 years in good health and CMV-seropositive. CDR3 DNA sequence: TGCGCCAGCAGTGAGATGGGGACGGGGGGCGGCACAGATACGCAGTATTTT. Translated: CASSEMGTGGGTDTQYF.